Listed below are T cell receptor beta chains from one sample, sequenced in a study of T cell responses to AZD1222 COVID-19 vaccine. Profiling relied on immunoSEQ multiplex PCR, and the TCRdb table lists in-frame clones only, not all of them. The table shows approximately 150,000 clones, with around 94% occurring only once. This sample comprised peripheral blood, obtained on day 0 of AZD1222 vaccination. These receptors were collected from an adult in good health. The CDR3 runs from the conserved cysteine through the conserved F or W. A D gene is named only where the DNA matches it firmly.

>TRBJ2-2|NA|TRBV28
TGTGCCAGCAGTTTAATCGGGGGATACACCGGGGAGCTGTTTTTT
CASSLIGGYTGELFF
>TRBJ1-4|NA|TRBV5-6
TGTGCCAGCAGCTTGCAGGGTTCGGGGGAAAAACTGTTTTTT
CASSLQGSGEKLFF
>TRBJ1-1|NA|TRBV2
TGTGCCAGCAGTGATGGAGGCCCTGAAGCTTTCTTT
CASSDGGPEAFF
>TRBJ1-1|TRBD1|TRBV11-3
TGTGCCAGCAGCTTCGACAGGGATTCTGAAGCTTTCTTT
CASSFDRDSEAFF
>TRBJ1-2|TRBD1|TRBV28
TGTGCCAGTAGAGGACAGGGGGCGAAAGGAGTCGAGGACACCTTC
CASRGQGAKGVEDTF
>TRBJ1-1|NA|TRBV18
TGTGCCACCGCCGGAGCGGGCACTGAAGCTTTCTTT
CATAGAGTEAFF
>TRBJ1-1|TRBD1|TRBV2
TGTGCCAGCAGCTGGGGACAGACGAACACTGAAGCTTTCTTT
CASSWGQTNTEAFF
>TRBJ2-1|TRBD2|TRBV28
TGTGCCAGCAAAAAAGCGGGGGGGCTAAGCAATGAGCAGTTCTTC
CASKKAGGLSNEQFF
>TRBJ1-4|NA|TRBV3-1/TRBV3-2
TGTGCCAGCAGCCATAGAACTAATGAAAAACTGTTTTTT
CASSHRTNEKLFF
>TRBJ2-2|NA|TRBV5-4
TGTGCCAGCAGCTGGGGTGGGGCGTCACGTCCCGAATATGGCGGGGAGCTGTTTTTT
CASSWGGASRPEYGGELFF
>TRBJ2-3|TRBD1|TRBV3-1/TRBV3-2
TGTGCCAGCAGTATCTTGCAGGGGGCATTGAATACGCAGTATTTT
CASSILQGALNTQYF
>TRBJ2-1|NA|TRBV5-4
TGTGCCAGCAGCTTGGGGCCCTCCCGCGGTGAGCAGTTCTTC
CASSLGPSRGEQFF
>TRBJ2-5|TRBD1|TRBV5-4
TGTGCCGGCGGACAGGGACAAGAGACCCAGTACTTC
CAGGQGQETQYF
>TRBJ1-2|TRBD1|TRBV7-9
TGTGCCAGCAGCTTACAGGACAGGGCGGGCTACACCTTC
CASSLQDRAGYTF
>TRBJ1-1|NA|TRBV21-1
TGTGCCAGCAGCAGTTGGACAGTAATGAACACTGAAGCTTTCTTT
CASSSWTVMNTEAFF
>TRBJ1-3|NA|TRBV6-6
TGTGCCAGCAATCCCGCGGGGGGGAACACCATATATTTT
CASNPAGGNTIYF
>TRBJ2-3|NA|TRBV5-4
TGTGCCAGCAGCCTCGAACCGGACCCCGTCCTGGATACGCAGTATTTT
CASSLEPDPVLDTQYF
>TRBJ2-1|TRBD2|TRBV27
TGTGCCAGCAGTTTATTCGGACTAGGAGGGAGCGAGCAGTTCTTC
CASSLFGLGGSEQFF
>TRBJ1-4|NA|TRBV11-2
TGTGCCAGCAGCTCTCAGGGGATCGAAGAAAAACTGTTTTTT
CASSSQGIEEKLFF
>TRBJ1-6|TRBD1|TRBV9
TGTGCCAGCAGCGTAGCCGGGACAGGGACGGGTTCACCCCTCCACTTT
CASSVAGTGTGSPLHF
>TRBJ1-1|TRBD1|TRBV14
TGTGCCAGCAGCCAAAGGGGGCAGGGGTACACTGAAGCTTTCTTT
CASSQRGQGYTEAFF
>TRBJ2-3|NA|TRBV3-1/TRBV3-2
TGTGCCAGCAGCCAAGAAGGGGGGGCCGGCACAGATACGCAGTATTTT
CASSQEGGAGTDTQYF